The T cell receptor (beta chain) under discussion was sequenced for a study of T cell clonality in common variable immunodeficiency. Study-wide points: CVID subjects had higher TCRbeta clonality than healthy controls, most marked in about a third. In common variable immunodeficiency, TCR beta chains reportedly carried fewer deletions and N-nucleotide insertions.

Assay used: immunoSEQ multiplex PCR; TCRdb lists only in-frame clones, some missing. The counts give around 29,000 clones, none of them seen only once; 4.5% is held by the top ten. In its sample, this clone was seen many times. No antigen is known for it. The CDR3 end is not reached by the read, which stops 3 residues before it; the germline J gene fills it in. Patients and controls were mostly of Caucasian heritage. The CDR3 totals 14 residues. The V gene lost 6 bases and the J gene lost 0 bases, with 12 bases spanning the gap. The germline V gene has CDR1 SNHLY and CDR2 FYNNEI. V is TRBV2 and J is TRBJ2-7; a possible D gene is TRBD2 (6 bases). Sequencing was carried out using peripheral blood mononuclear cells. The source of this sequence is a person aged 18-70 years in good health. This CDR3 is CASRSGLSSYEQYF. The sequenced part of the CDR3 DNA is TGTGCCAGCAGGAGCGGGCTAAGCTCCTACGAG.